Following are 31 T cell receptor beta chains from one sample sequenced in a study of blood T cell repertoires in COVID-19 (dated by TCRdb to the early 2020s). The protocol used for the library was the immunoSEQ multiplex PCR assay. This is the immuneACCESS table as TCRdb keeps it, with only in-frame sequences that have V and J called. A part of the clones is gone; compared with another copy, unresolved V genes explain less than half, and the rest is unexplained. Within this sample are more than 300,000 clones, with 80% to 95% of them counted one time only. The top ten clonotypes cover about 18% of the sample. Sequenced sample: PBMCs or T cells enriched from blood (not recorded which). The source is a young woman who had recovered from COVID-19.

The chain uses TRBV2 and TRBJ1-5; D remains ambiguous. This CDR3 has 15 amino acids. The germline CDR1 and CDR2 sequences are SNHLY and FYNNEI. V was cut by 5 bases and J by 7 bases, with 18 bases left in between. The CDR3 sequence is CASSRGWSSLQPQHF. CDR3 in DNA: TGTGCCAGCAGTCGAGGGTGGTCCTCTTTGCAGCCCCAGCATTTT.

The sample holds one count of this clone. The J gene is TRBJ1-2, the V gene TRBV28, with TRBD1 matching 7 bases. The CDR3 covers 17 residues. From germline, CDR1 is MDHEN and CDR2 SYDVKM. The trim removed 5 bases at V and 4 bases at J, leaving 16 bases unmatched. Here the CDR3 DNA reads TGTGCCAGCAGTCCGCCATCCTACAGGGGAGGTGGCTATGGCTACACCTTC. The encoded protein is CASSPPSYRGGGYGYTF.

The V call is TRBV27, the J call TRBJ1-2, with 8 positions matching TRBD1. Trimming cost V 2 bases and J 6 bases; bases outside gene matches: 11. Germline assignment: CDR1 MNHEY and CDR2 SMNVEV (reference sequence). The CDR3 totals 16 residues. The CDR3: CASSLTGVQGVNGYTF. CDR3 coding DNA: TGTGCCAGCAGTTTAACTGGGGTACAGGGGGTCAATGGCTACACCTTC.

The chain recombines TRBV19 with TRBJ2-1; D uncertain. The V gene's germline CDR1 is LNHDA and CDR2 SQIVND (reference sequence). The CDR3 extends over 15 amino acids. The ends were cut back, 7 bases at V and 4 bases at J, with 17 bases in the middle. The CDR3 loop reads CASTITISTYNEQFF. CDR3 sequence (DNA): TGTGCCAGTACTATTACGATCTCCACTTACAATGAGCAGTTCTTC. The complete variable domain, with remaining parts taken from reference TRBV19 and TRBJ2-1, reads DGGITQSPKYLFRKEGQNVTLSCEQNLNHDAMYWYRQDPGQGLRLIYYSQIVNDFQKGDIAEGYSVSREKKESFPLTVTSAQKNPTAFYLCASTITISTYNEQFFGPGTRLTVL.

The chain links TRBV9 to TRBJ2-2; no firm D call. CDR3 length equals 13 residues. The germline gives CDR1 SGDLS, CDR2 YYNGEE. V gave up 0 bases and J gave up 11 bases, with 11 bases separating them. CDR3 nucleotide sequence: TGTGCCAGCAGCGTAGGGAGTAGAGCTGAGCTGTTTTTT. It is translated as CASSVGSRAELFF.

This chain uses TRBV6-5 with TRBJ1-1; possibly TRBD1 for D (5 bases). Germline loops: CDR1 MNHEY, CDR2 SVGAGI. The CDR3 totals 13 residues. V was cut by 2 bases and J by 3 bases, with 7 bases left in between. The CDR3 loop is CASSYRGYTEAFF. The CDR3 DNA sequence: TGTGCCAGCAGTTACCGGGGGTACACTGAAGCTTTCTTT.

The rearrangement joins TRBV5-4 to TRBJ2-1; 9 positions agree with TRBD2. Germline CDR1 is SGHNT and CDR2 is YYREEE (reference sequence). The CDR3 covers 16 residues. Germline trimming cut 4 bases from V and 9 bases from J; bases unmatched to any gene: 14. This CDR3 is CASSQGLAGPLGEQFF. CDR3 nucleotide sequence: TGTGCCAGCAGCCAGGGACTAGCCGGTCCTCTCGGTGAGCAGTTCTTC.

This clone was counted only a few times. The CDR3 DNA reads TGTGCCAGCGGGACAGGGCGAAACTCTGGAAACACCATATATTTT. Its translation: CASGTGRNSGNTIYF. The J gene is TRBJ1-3, the V gene TRBV9; 9 bases match TRBD1. Losses at the gene ends were 7 bases for V and 0 bases for J; bases not matched to a gene: 5. CDR3 size: 15 residues. CDR1 SGDLS and CDR2 YYNGEE come from the germline V gene.

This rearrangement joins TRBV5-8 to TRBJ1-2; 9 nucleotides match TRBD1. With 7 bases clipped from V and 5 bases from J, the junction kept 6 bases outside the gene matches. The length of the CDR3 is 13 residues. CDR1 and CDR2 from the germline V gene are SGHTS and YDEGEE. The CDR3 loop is CASPPGQGYGYTF. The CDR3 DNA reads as TGTGCCAGCCCGCCGGGACAGGGATATGGCTACACCTTC.

DNA of the CDR3: TGTGCCAGCAGTTTATACGGGTTAGGGCTAGCGGGGGGAAGGCAAGAGACCCAGTACTTC. This translates into CASSLYGLGLAGGRQETQYF. The V call is TRBV28, the J call TRBJ2-5; TRBD2 matches 11 bases. Trimming cost V 1 base and J 2 bases; bases outside gene matches: 15. The CDR3 covers 20 residues. CDR1 is MDHEN and CDR2 is SYDVKM in the germline V gene.

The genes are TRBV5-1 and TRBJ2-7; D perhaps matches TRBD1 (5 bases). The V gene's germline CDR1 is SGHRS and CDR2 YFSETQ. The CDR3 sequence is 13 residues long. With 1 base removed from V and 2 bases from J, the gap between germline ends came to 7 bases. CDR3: CASSLTGPYEQYF. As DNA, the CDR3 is TGCGCCAGCAGCTTGACAGGACCCTACGAGCAGTACTTC. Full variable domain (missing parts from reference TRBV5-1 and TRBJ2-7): KAGVTQTPRYLIKTRGQQVTLSCSPISGHRSVSWYQQTPGQGLQFLFEYFSETQRNKGNFPGRFSGRQFSNSRSEMNVSTLELGDSALYLCASSLTGPYEQYFGPGTRLTVT.

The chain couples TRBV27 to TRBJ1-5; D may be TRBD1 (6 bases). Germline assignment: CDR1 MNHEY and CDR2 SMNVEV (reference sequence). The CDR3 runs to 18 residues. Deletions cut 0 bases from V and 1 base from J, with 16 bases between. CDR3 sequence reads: CASSLSRQGTGSNQPQHF. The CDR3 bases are TGTGCCAGCAGTTTATCTCGGCAGGGGACGGGGAGCAATCAGCCCCAGCATTTT.

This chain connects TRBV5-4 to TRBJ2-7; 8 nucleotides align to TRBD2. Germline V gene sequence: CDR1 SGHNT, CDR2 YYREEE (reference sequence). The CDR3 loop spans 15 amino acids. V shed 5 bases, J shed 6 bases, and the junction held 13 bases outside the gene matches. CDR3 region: CASRVGGTRAIEQYF. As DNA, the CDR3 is TGTGCCAGCAGGGTTGGGGGGACTAGGGCGATCGAGCAGTACTTC.

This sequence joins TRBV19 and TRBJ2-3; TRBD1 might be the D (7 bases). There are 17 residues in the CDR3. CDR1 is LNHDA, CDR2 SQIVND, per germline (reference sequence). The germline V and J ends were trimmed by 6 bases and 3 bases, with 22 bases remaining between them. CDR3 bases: TGTGCCAGTAGACAGACCAGGGGGGTCACAAGAACAGATACGCAGTATTTT. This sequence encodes CASRQTRGVTRTDTQYF.

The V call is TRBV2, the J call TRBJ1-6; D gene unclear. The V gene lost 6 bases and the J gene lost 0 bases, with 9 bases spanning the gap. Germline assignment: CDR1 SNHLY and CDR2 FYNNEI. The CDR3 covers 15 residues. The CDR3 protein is CASRVHSSYNSPLHF. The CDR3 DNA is TGTGCCAGCAGGGTACACAGCTCCTATAATTCACCCCTCCACTTT.

The CDR3 bases are TGTGCCAGCAGTTACTCAGGGGGCAGCCAGCAGTACTTC. Protein sequence: CASSYSGGSQQYF. The V call is TRBV6-5, the J call TRBJ2-7, with TRBD1 identical over 7 bases. CDR1 MNHEY and CDR2 SVGAGI come from the germline V gene. The CDR3 consists of 13 residues. V dropped 0 bases and J dropped 8; count of bases not matched to a gene: 4.

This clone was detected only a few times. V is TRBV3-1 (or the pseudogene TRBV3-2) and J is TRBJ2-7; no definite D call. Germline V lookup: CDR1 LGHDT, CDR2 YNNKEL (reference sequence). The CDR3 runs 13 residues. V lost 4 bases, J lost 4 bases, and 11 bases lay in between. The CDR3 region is CASSPSTSYEQYF. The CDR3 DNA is TGTGCCAGCAGCCCCTCGACAAGTTACGAGCAGTACTTC.

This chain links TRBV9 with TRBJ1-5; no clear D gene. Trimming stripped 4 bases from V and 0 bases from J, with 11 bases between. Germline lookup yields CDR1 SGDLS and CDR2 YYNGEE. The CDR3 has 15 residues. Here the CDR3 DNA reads TGTGCCAGCAGCCCCTTAGATAATAGCAATCAGCCCCAGCATTTT. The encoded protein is CASSPLDNSNQPQHF.

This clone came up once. Written as DNA, the CDR3 is TGTGCCAGCGACAGGGGGCGGGCAAATTCACCCCTCCACTTT. The encoded protein is CASDRGRANSPLHF. The gene calls are TRBV28 and TRBJ1-6, with 10 nucleotides matching TRBD1. V was clipped by 8 bases and J by 7 bases; unmatched bases: 5. Germline V lookup: CDR1 MDHEN, CDR2 SYDVKM. This CDR3 has 14 amino acids.

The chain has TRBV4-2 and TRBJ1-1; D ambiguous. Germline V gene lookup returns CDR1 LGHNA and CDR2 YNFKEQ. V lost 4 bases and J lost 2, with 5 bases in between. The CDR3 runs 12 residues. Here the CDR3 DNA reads TGTGCCAGCAGCCGAGCTAACACTGAAGCTTTCTTT. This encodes CASSRANTEAFF.

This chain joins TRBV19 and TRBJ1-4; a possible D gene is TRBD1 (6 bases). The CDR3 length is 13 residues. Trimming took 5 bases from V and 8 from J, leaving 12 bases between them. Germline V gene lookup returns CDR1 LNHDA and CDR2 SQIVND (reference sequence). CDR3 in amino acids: CASSASDREKLFF. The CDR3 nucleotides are TGTGCCAGTAGTGCCTCAGACAGGGAAAAACTGTTTTTT.

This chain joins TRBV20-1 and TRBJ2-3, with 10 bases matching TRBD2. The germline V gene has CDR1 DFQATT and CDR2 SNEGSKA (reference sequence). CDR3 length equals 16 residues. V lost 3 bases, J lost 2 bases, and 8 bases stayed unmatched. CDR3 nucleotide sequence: TGCAGTGCTAGTCCCCTAGCGGGGGCCCTCACAGATACGCAGTATTTT. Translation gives CSASPLAGALTDTQYF.

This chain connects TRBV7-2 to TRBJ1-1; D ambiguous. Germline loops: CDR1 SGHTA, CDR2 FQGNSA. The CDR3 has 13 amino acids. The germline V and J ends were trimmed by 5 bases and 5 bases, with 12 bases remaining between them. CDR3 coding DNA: TGTGCCAGCAGCCCGCGGGTTGGGACTGAAGCTTTCTTT. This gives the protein CASSPRVGTEAFF.

DNA for the CDR3: TGTGCCAGCAGCCCCGGAGGGTCAACGGGGGAGCAGTACTTC. Translating it yields CASSPGGSTGEQYF. This chain joins TRBV6-5 and TRBJ2-7, with D perhaps matching TRBD2 (6 bases). This CDR3 comprises 14 residues. Germline V gives CDR1 MNHEY, CDR2 SVGAGI. V was clipped by 6 bases and J by 7 bases, with 19 bases between them.

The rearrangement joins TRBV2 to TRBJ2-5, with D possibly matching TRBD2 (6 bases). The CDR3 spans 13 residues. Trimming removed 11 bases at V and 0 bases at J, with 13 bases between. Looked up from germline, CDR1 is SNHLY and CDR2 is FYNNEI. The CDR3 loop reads CAGRLGNQETQYF. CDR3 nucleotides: TGTGCCGGAAGACTAGGGAACCAAGAGACCCAGTACTTC.

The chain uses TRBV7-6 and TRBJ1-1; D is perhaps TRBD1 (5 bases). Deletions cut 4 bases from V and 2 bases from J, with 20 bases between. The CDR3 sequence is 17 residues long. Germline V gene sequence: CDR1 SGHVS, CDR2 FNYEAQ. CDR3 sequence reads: CASSYRGMTEINTEAFF. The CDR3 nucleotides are TGTGCCAGCAGCTACCGAGGAATGACAGAGATAAACACTGAAGCTTTCTTT.

The CDR3 DNA reads TGTGCCAGCAGCTTGGAGGGGGCAGGATCTTTTCACACGTACGAGCAGTACTTC. Its translation is CASSLEGAGSFHTYEQYF. This chain links TRBV5-6 with TRBJ2-7; 7 nucleotides align to TRBD1. This CDR3 is built from 18 residues. V shed 0 bases and J 4 bases; nucleotides not matched to a gene: 16. Germline CDR1 SGHDT, CDR2 YYEEEE.

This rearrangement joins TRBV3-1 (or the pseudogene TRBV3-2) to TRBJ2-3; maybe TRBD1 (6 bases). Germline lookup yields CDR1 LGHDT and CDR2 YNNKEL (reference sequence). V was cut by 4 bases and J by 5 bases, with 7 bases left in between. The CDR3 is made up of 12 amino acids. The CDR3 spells CASSRQVDTQYF. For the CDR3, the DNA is TGTGCCAGCAGCCGACAGGTAGATACGCAGTATTTT.

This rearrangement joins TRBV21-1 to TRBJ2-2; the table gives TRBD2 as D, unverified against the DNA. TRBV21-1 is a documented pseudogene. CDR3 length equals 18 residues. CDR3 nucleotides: TGTGCCAGCAGCAAAATTGAAACTAGCGGGAGTCTGACCGGGGAGCTGTTTTTT. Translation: CASSKIETSGSLTGELFF.

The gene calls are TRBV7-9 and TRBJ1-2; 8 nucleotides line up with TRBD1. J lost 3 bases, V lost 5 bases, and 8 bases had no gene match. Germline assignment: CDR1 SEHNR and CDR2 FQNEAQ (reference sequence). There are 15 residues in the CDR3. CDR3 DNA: TGTGCCAGCAGCCAACCGGGACAGGAATACTATGGCTACACCTTC. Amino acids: CASSQPGQEYYGYTF.

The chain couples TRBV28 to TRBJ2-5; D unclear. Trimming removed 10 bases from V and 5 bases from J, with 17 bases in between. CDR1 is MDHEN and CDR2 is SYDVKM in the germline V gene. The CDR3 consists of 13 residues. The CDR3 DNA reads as TGTGCCACCCGCGTGTCCGGAGAGGAGACCCAGTACTTC. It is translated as CATRVSGEETQYF.